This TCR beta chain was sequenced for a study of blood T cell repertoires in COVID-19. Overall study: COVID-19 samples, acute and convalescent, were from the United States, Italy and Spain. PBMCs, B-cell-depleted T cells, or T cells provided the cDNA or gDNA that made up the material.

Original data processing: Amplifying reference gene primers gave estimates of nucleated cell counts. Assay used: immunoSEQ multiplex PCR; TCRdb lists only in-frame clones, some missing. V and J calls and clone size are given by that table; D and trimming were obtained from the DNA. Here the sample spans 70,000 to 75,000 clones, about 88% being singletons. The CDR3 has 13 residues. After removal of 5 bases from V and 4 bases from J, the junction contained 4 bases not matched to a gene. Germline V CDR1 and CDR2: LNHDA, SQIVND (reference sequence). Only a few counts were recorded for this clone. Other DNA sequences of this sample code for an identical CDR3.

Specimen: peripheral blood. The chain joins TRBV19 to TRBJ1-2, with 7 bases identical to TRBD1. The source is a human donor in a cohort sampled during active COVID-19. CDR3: CASSPGDSYGYTF. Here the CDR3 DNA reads TGTGCCAGTAGTCCGGGGGACAGCTATGGCTACACCTTC.